These T cell receptor beta chains were read from a single sample in a study of cytotoxic CD8 clonotypes in ibrutinib-treated CLL. Assay used: immunoSEQ multiplex PCR; TCRdb lists only in-frame clones, some missing. The profile shows fewer than 50,000 clones, 50% to 75% of them singletons. The specimen comprised PBMCs, sampled after 24 months of ibrutinib treatment. The receptors here all came from a human donor with chronic lymphocytic leukemia. Both conserved end residues are part of each CDR3. The D gene is left open where the match is weak. Clone size, where shown, is once, few, many, or a class for clones that have expanded.

V gene	clone size	D gene	J gene	CDR3 DNA	CDR3 protein
TRBV18	few	TRBD1	TRBJ2-7	TGTGCCAGCTCACCCGACAGGGTTGAGCAGTACTTC	CASSPDRVEQYF
TRBV29-1	.	TRBD1	TRBJ1-1	TGCAGCTCTGGACAGGGGTCGAACACTGAAGCTTTCTTT	CSSGQGSNTEAFF
TRBV5-1	.	TRBD2	TRBJ2-1	TGCGCCAGCAGCTTACTAGGGACTAACACGGGGAATGAGCAGTTCTTC	CASSLLGTNTGNEQFF
TRBV5-1	.	TRBD2	TRBJ2-2	TGCGCCAGCAGCTTCTCCGGGACTAGCGGGAGCTCCGGGGAGCTGTTTTTT	CASSFSGTSGSSGELFF
TRBV7-9	few	.	TRBJ2-1	TGTGCCACCACGGGGAGGAGTGAGCAGTTCTTC	CATTGRSEQFF
TRBV2	few	.	TRBJ2-2	TGTGCCAGCAGTCCGGACACCGGGGAGCTGTTTTTT	CASSPDTGELFF
TRBV13	.	TRBD2	TRBJ2-7	TGTGCCAGCAGCGCAAGGACTAGCAGGGACTACGAGCAGTACTTC	CASSARTSRDYEQYF
TRBV12-5	.	.	TRBJ1-6	TGTGCTAGTGGTCCCGCCGGGGAGTATAATTCACCCCTCCACTTT	CASGPAGEYNSPLHF
TRBV10-3	.	TRBD1	TRBJ2-7	TGTGCCATCACCGGGGACAGGGAAGGGTTTTACGAGCAGTACTTC	CAITGDREGFYEQYF
TRBV5-1	.	TRBD1	TRBJ1-2	TGCGCCAGCAGCTTGGCGGAGGGACAGTTCTATGGCTACACCTTC	CASSLAEGQFYGYTF
TRBV5-1	.	.	TRBJ1-1	TGCGCCAGCAGCTTGGTTTGGGGTGGTAGCACTGAAGCTTTCTTT	CASSLVWGGSTEAFF
TRBV6-5	.	.	TRBJ1-2	TGTGCCAGCACGTCAGTAAACGGGGTCTATGGCTACACCTTC	CASTSVNGVYGYTF
TRBV5-6	.	TRBD2	TRBJ2-7	TGTGCCAGCACGATTATTGGGACTAGCACTAACGAGCAGTACTTC	CASTIIGTSTNEQYF
TRBV30	once	.	TRBJ1-1	TGTGCCTGGAGTGTGAAAAGAAACACTGAAGCTTTCTTT	CAWSVKRNTEAFF
TRBV6-5	.	TRBD1	TRBJ1-5	TGTGCCAGCAGTTACTCCCGGACAGGGCAGGAACTGCATTTT	CASSYSRTGQELHF
TRBV18	.	.	TRBJ2-2	TGTGCCAGCTCACCATCAGCCGGGGAGCTGTTTTTT	CASSPSAGELFF
TRBV4-1	.	.	TRBJ1-4	TGCGCCAGCAGCCAGGTGACTACACAGGGAGGAAATGAAAAACTGTTTTTT	CASSQVTTQGGNEKLFF
TRBV7-2	.	.	TRBJ1-1	TGTGCCAGCAGCTTGGGAACGAACACTGAAGCTTTCTTT	CASSLGTNTEAFF
TRBV7-2	.	.	TRBJ2-7	TGTGCCAGCAACCCCAGGGAGTCCTACGAGCAGTACTTC	CASNPRESYEQYF
TRBV14	.	.	TRBJ1-2	TGTGCCAGCAGCCAATCTCCCAGAGGGGGCTACACCTTC	CASSQSPRGGYTF
TRBV19	.	.	TRBJ2-7	TGTGCCAGTAGTGGGGGGCCCAGGGTTACCTCCGAGCAGTACTTC	CASSGGPRVTSEQYF
TRBV18	.	.	TRBJ2-1	TGTGCCAGCTCCCGAAACGCCGACGTCAATGAGCAGTTCTTC	CASSRNADVNEQFF
TRBV27	.	.	TRBJ2-7	TGTGCCAGCAGTTCAAGACCCTACGAGCAGTACTTC	CASSSRPYEQYF
TRBV12-5	.	.	TRBJ1-1	TGTGCTAGTGGTTTACTCCCGAACACTGAAGCTTTCTTT	CASGLLPNTEAFF
TRBV6-5	.	.	TRBJ2-1	TGTGCCAGCAGGAAATTTAAACTAGCCTACAATGAGCAGTTCTTC	CASRKFKLAYNEQFF
TRBV29-1	.	TRBD2	TRBJ2-3	TGCAGCGTTGCACTTAACAAACTAGCGGGAGGGGATACGCAGTATTTT	CSVALNKLAGGDTQYF
TRBV5-5	.	.	TRBJ1-1	TGTGCCAGCAGCTTTATGGGTACTGAAGCTTTCTTT	CASSFMGTEAFF
TRBV5-1	few	.	TRBJ1-2	TGCGCCAGCAGCTCTACGGGGACCGACTATGGCTACACCTTC	CASSSTGTDYGYTF
TRBV11-1	many	TRBD2	TRBJ2-1	TGTGCCAGCAGCTACATTAGCGGGGGGACATACAATGAGCAGTTCTTC	CASSYISGGTYNEQFF
TRBV30	few	.	TRBJ1-1	TGTGCCTGGAGTGTAAACCCATCTGAAGCTTTCTTT	CAWSVNPSEAFF
TRBV10-3	once	TRBD1	TRBJ2-7	TGTGCCATCAGTAGGGTAGGACAGGGGAGGATCGAGCAGTACTTC	CAISRVGQGRIEQYF
TRBV7-2	.	.	TRBJ2-7	TGTGCCAGCAGATCTACAGGGATGGGGCGCGAGCAGTACTTC	CASRSTGMGREQYF
TRBV10-3	.	.	TRBJ1-1	TGTGCCATCAGTGGAAGGGGAATCGCTGAAGCTTTCTTT	CAISGRGIAEAFF
TRBV9	.	TRBD2	TRBJ2-1	TGTGCCAGCAGCGTAGGGGTAGCGGGGGGCCTCTACAATGAGCAGTTCTTC	CASSVGVAGGLYNEQFF
TRBV6-1	.	.	TRBJ2-7	TGTGCCAGTTCGTGGGGACAAACTGTCTACGAGCAGTACTTC	CASSWGQTVYEQYF
TRBV5-1	.	.	TRBJ1-1	TGCGCCAGCAGCTTGGACAGGGTGAACACTGAAGCTTTCTTT	CASSLDRVNTEAFF
TRBV19	.	.	TRBJ2-7	TGTGCCAGTAGTTTTGACAGGTACTTTTCCGAGCAGTACTTC	CASSFDRYFSEQYF
TRBV6-1	few	.	TRBJ1-4	TGTGCCAGCAGTGAGTGGGGTTCAACTAATGAAAAACTGTTTTTT	CASSEWGSTNEKLFF
TRBV4-1	many	.	TRBJ1-1	TGCGCCAGCAGCCAAGGTGTAAACACTGAAGCTTTCTTT	CASSQGVNTEAFF
TRBV2	.	.	TRBJ2-1	TGTGCCAGCAGTGAGCGGCGGAGCGCCCCATACAATGAGCAGTTCTTC	CASSERRSAPYNEQFF
TRBV5-1	few	.	TRBJ2-2	TGCGCCAGCAGCATTCAGGGAAACACCGGGGAGCTGTTTTTT	CASSIQGNTGELFF